This T cell receptor (beta chain) is drawn from a study of cytomegalovirus exposure and HLA in healthy donors. Study results and caveats: Rare sequences made up most TCRs, while some public TCRs were found in many donors.

In the case of this clone: What it binds is unknown.

TCRdb's table, derived via immunoSEQ multiplex PCR, lists solely in-frame clones and lacks some. This sample has around 260,000 clones; roughly 91% occur once, and the top ten carry under 4%. The CDR3 loop spans 16 amino acids. Germline V gives CDR1 MNHNS, CDR2 SASEGT. Trimming took 1 base from V and 1 from J, leaving 13 bases between them. V gene TRBV6-1 combines with J gene TRBJ2-5, with unresolved D. This clonotype was sampled from a woman aged 25 to 39 in good health and CMV-seronegative. Sequences were obtained from PBMCs. The CDR3 DNA sequence: TGTGCCAGCAGTGAAGTATGGGGTTCTAGCCAAGAGACCCAGTACTTC. Amino acids: CASSEVWGSSQETQYF.